This entry lists 4 T cell receptor beta chains sequenced from one sample in a study of regulatory T cells in long-lasting Graves disease. Arm-PCR with iRepertoire HTBI primers amplified the CDR3 regions for these TCR beta libraries. TCRdb re-derived calls from the multiplex PCR reads in MiXCR, one entry per CDR3 protein. The sample yields some 340,000 distinct CDR3 sequences, about 11% seen once. The time point here: newly diagnosed GD, antithyroid drugs for less than 3 months. PBMC-extracted RNA yielded the TCR library. This sample was shared with a second study, whose subject was T cells in Graves' hyperthyroidism and ophthalmopathy.

Here the sequenced sample was peripheral blood mononuclear cells (PBMCs), taken at new diagnosis, from a patient treated with antithyroid drugs. The receptors shown here come from a woman younger than 30 with Graves disease.

This clonotype was seen repeatedly, ten times or more. The chain is built from TRBV7-9 and TRBJ2-1; D gene unclear. CDR3 length: 11 amino acids. With 2 bases removed from V and 7 bases from J, the gap between germline ends came to 3 bases. Germline V gene data show CDR1 as SEHNR and CDR2 as FQNEAQ (reference sequence). The CDR3 coding sequence is TGTGCCAGCAGCTTATTTAATGAGCAGTTCTTC. It yields the protein CASSLFNEQFF.

This clonotype appeared a few times. This sequence joins TRBV19 and TRBJ2-1; no definite D call. CDR3 length: 16 amino acids. V lost 4 bases to trimming and J lost 1 base, with 14 bases between them. Germline V gene data show CDR1 as LNHDA and CDR2 as SQIVND (reference sequence). In DNA form, the CDR3 reads TGTGCCAGTAGTAGCATATGGGCGGAGTCCTACAATGAGCAGTTCTTC. This translates into CASSSIWAESYNEQFF.

J is TRBJ2-1 and V is TRBV30; the D gene could be TRBD1 or TRBD2 (5 bases each). The germline V and J ends were trimmed by 0 bases and 10 bases, with 25 bases remaining between them. From germline, CDR1 is GTSNPN and CDR2 SVGIG (reference sequence). The CDR3 has 17 residues. The CDR3 nucleotides read TGTGCCTGGAGTGTCGCCTGGGGACCCTACGGGGAAAGGGAGCAGTTCTTC. Its protein product is CAWSVAWGPYGEREQFF.

Ten or more counts support this clonotype. This sequence joins TRBV6-5 and TRBJ2-7; D is tentatively TRBD1 or TRBD2 (5 bases each). Looked up from germline, CDR1 is MNHEY and CDR2 is SVGAGI. The CDR3 consists of 16 residues. The ends were cut back, 4 bases at V and 1 base at J, with 17 bases in the middle. The chain's CDR3 is CASSSLYRGESYEQYF. CDR3 DNA sequence: TGTGCCAGCAGTTCCCTCTACCGGGGCGAGTCCTACGAGCAGTACTTC.